This record looks at one T cell receptor (beta chain) sequence and its context. Its antigen is not identified. The data derive from a study of T-cell reconstitution after alpha-beta-depleted transplantation in children. Findings of the study overall: A year had passed since transplant, and T-cell counts and diversity by then came mostly from newly produced T cells. Two months or so post-transplant, alpha-beta T cells reportedly derived from several hundred expanded graft clones.

V lost 1 base, J lost 0 bases, and 12 bases lay in between. This CDR3 comprises 16 residues. The TCRbeta library incorporated unique molecular identifiers. TCRdb analysed the PCR reads with MiXCR anew, one entry per CDR3 protein. The sample carries more than 400,000 distinct CDR3 sequences, about 45% recorded once. Material: PBMCs, obtained before TCRalphabeta/CD19-depleted stem cell transplant. The sequence derives from a girl aged 2 to 10 with aplastic anemia, due to receive a stem cell transplant. The chain combines TRBV12-3 or TRBV12-4 with TRBJ1-1; tentatively, D is TRBD1 (6 bases). The CDR3 DNA follows: TGTGCCAGCAGTTTAGTTCGGACAGCCATGAACACTGAAGCTTTCTTT. It translates to CASSLVRTAMNTEAFF.